Presented here are 23 T cell receptor beta chains from one specimen sequenced in a study of shared clonotypes between healthy human individuals (TCRdb year 2020). Libraries came from the immunoSEQ multiplex PCR assay. Held by TCRdb, this immuneACCESS table contains in-frame sequences only and omits some clones. Under half of the omission traces to an unresolved V gene where checked; the cause of the rest is unknown. The sample contains 2 million to 2.5 million clones, roughly 94% of them found a single time. The top ten clones comprise 0.1% to 0.15% of the sample. The material sequenced was naive CD4+ T cells sorted from blood. The meaning of the sample's cell subset or site label: CD45RA+ positively selected. The receptors originated from a young man in good health.

J is TRBJ2-2 and V is TRBV4-1; D may match TRBD1 or TRBD2 (5 bases each). The CDR3 consists of 14 residues. V was pared by 4 bases and J by 6 bases, with 12 bases between. CDR1 MGHRA and CDR2 YSYEKL come from the germline V gene. CDR3 bases: TGCGCCAGCAGCCTACAAAAGGGACCCGGGGAGCTGTTTTTT. Its translation: CASSLQKGPGELFF.

J is TRBJ1-4 and V is TRBV5-1; TRBD1 matches at 7 bases. V gave up 0 bases and J gave up 7 bases; unmatched junction bases: 6. The germline gives CDR1 SGHRS, CDR2 YFSETQ. The CDR3 extends over 15 amino acids. The CDR3 is CASSLATGRVEKLFF. Written as DNA, the CDR3 is TGCGCCAGCAGCTTGGCGACAGGGAGGGTTGAAAAACTGTTTTTT.

This chain connects TRBV9 to TRBJ1-1, with 9 nucleotides matching TRBD1. This CDR3 is 14 amino acids long. Germline assignment: CDR1 SGDLS and CDR2 YYNGEE. The V and J ends lost 4 bases and 3 bases, in that order; junction bases with no gene match: 4. CDR3 nucleotide sequence: TGTGCCAGCAGCCTACAGGGGGCGCACACTGAAGCTTTCTTT. Its protein product is CASSLQGAHTEAFF.

The chain has TRBV6-5 and TRBJ2-1; D is unclear. Trimming pared 7 bases from V and 6 bases from J, leaving 7 bases between. Germline V lookup: CDR1 MNHEY, CDR2 SVGAGI. This CDR3 has 11 amino acids. The CDR3 region has the DNA TGTGCCAGCACCCGTCGCAATGAGCAGTTCTTC. Translating gives CASTRRNEQFF.

This chain uses TRBV28 with TRBJ2-1, with 8 positions matching TRBD2. The CDR3 covers 17 residues. From germline, CDR1 is MDHEN and CDR2 SYDVKM. Trimming at V came to 6 bases and at J to 4 bases, leaving 14 bases not matched to a gene. CDR3 loop: CASSQTRGLGKYNEQFF. The CDR3 DNA is TGTGCCAGCAGCCAGACCCGGGGACTAGGAAAATACAATGAGCAGTTCTTC.

In the case of this clone: Other DNA sequences within the sample encode an identical CDR3. V gene TRBV9 combines with J gene TRBJ2-5; D is uncertain. The V gene lost 0 bases and the J gene lost 5 bases, with 5 bases spanning the gap. There are 12 residues in the CDR3. Germline CDR1 and CDR2: SGDLS and YYNGEE. CDR3 coding DNA: TGTGCCAGCAGCGTAGGTGGGGAGACCCAGTACTTC. It is translated as CASSVGGETQYF.

V is TRBV11-2 and J is TRBJ2-3; TRBD1 might be the D (6 bases). The CDR3 totals 17 residues. The V and J ends lost 0 bases and 1 base respectively, with 14 bases between them. From germline, CDR1 is SGHAT and CDR2 FQNNGV. The CDR3 DNA reads as TGTGCCAGCAGCTTAGAATCCAGGGGTACGGGCACAGATACGCAGTATTTT. Its translation is CASSLESRGTGTDTQYF.

As regards this clone: It may be a read error: a sequence one base away is much more abundant. The J gene is TRBJ2-7, the V gene TRBV10-3, with TRBD1 as a possible D gene (5 bases). Trimming pared 4 bases from V and 2 bases from J, leaving 9 bases between. CDR1 ENHRY and CDR2 SYGVKD come from the germline V gene. The length of the CDR3 is 13 residues. This chain's CDR3 is CAISVDSTYEQYF. DNA of the CDR3: TGTGCCATCAGTGTCGACAGCACCTACGAGCAGTACTTC.

The DNA for the CDR3 is TGTGCCAGCAACACCGAGGGTGCAGGACTGGGTGGCTACACCTTC. As protein: CASNTEGAGLGGYTF. The J gene is TRBJ1-2, the V gene TRBV28; D call uncertain. There are 15 residues in the CDR3. V was clipped by 7 bases and J by 7 bases, with 22 bases between them. Germline V gene data show CDR1 as MDHEN and CDR2 as SYDVKM.

The genes are TRBV5-4 and TRBJ2-2, with 11 bases fitting TRBD2. The V and J ends lost 4 bases and 1 base, in that order; junction bases with no gene match: 3. This CDR3 is built from 16 residues. Germline CDR1 is SGHNT and CDR2 is YYREEE (reference sequence). This CDR3 reads CASSPGLAENTGELFF. The CDR3 DNA reads as TGTGCCAGCAGCCCGGGACTAGCGGAGAACACCGGGGAGCTGTTTTTT.

The chain recombines TRBV4-1 with TRBJ1-3; weak D call: TRBD1 (6 bases). The CDR3 covers 18 residues. The germline V gene encodes CDR1 MGHRA and CDR2 YSYEKL. V dropped 0 bases and J dropped 0 bases, with 15 bases sitting between them. The CDR3 is CASSQEGAQGSSGNTIYF. CDR3 coding DNA: TGCGCCAGCAGCCAAGAAGGTGCCCAGGGGAGCTCTGGAAACACCATATATTTT.

The rearrangement links TRBV6-6 to TRBJ1-5; maybe TRBD1 (5 bases). Deletions cut 6 bases from V and 3 bases from J, with 9 bases between. There are 13 residues in the CDR3. The germline V gene encodes CDR1 MNHNY and CDR2 SVGAGI (reference sequence). Written as DNA, the CDR3 is TGTGCCAGCAGCGGAGGGGTCAATCAGCCCCAGCATTTT. This sequence encodes CASSGGVNQPQHF.

This clone was counted a single time. The J gene is TRBJ2-7, the V gene TRBV5-5, with 10 nucleotides matching TRBD1. V lost 4 bases and J lost 2; bases outside the gene matches: 9. CDR1 SGHKS and CDR2 YYEKEE come from the germline V gene (reference sequence). The CDR3 contains 16 residues. The CDR3 DNA reads as TGTGCCAGCAGCCTGGGACAGGGGTTAATGGCCTACGAGCAGTACTTC. It is translated as CASSLGQGLMAYEQYF.

About this clone itself: Other nucleotide sequences in the sample specify the same CDR3. The J gene is TRBJ1-2, the V gene TRBV27; tentatively, D is TRBD1 (5 bases). The V gene's germline CDR1 is MNHEY and CDR2 SMNVEV (reference sequence). This CDR3 has 13 amino acids. The ends were cut back, 3 bases at V and 6 bases at J, with 11 bases in the middle. CDR3 region: CASSFRAGHGYTF. CDR3 nucleotides: TGTGCCAGCAGTTTCAGGGCCGGCCATGGCTACACCTTC.

The V and J genes are TRBV9 and TRBJ2-7, with 7 nucleotides matching TRBD1. This CDR3 comprises 16 residues. Trimming at V came to 3 bases and at J to 1 base, leaving 10 bases not matched to a gene. Germline CDR1 SGDLS, CDR2 YYNGEE. CDR3 amino acids: CASSAYGTAISYEQYF. The CDR3 DNA is TGTGCCAGCAGCGCCTACGGGACAGCCATATCCTACGAGCAGTACTTC.

Of note for this clone: The same CDR3 also results from other DNA sequences found in this sample. This rearrangement joins TRBV11-2 to TRBJ2-5; D unresolved. This CDR3 spans 11 amino acids. Germline V gene lookup returns CDR1 SGHAT and CDR2 FQNNGV. The V gene lost 5 bases and the J gene lost 5 bases, with 6 bases spanning the gap. This CDR3 is CASSLKETQYF. Written as DNA, the CDR3 is TGTGCCAGCAGCCTCAAGGAGACCCAGTACTTC.

The chain employs TRBV30 and TRBJ1-2; D possibly corresponds to TRBD1 (6 bases). The germline V gene has CDR1 GTSNPN and CDR2 SVGIG (reference sequence). V lost 0 bases and J lost 3, with 14 bases in between. There are 15 residues in the CDR3. The CDR3 DNA sequence: TGTGCCTGGAGTGTACCACCGACAGGCCACTATGGCTACACCTTC. Amino acids: CAWSVPPTGHYGYTF. Full variable domain (missing parts from reference TRBV30 and TRBJ1-2): SQTIHQWPATLVQPVGSPLSLECTVEGTSNPNLYWYRQAAGRGLQLLFYSVGIGQISSEVPQNLSASRPQDRQFILSSKKLLLSDSGFYLCAWSVPPTGHYGYTFGSGTRLTVV.

This rearrangement joins TRBV30 to TRBJ2-1; TRBD2 matches at 7 bases. The V gene end was trimmed by 1 base and the J gene end by 5 bases; junction bases not matched to a gene: 2. This CDR3 has 13 amino acids. CDR1 GTSNPN and CDR2 SVGIG come from the germline V gene (reference sequence). The CDR3: CAWSGGRHNEQFF. In nucleotides, the CDR3 is TGTGCCTGGAGTGGCGGGAGACACAATGAGCAGTTCTTC.

A remark on this clone: Within the sample, other DNA sequences also encode this same CDR3. The rearrangement links TRBV5-1 to TRBJ2-3; no clear D gene. In germline, CDR1 is SGHRS, CDR2 YFSETQ. The V gene lost 0 bases and the J gene lost 4 bases, with 6 bases spanning the gap. The CDR3 length is 13 residues. This CDR3 reads CASSLDSPDTQYF. The CDR3 DNA is TGCGCCAGCAGCTTGGACAGCCCAGATACGCAGTATTTT.

The chain couples TRBV5-1 to TRBJ2-1; 10 positions match TRBD2. Germline V lookup: CDR1 SGHRS, CDR2 YFSETQ. The CDR3 sequence is 15 residues long. The V gene end was trimmed by 2 bases and the J gene end by 12 bases; junction bases not matched to a gene: 11. CDR3: CASSLNPSGSAGQFF. In DNA form, the CDR3 reads TGCGCCAGCAGCTTAAACCCTAGCGGGAGTGCGGGGCAGTTCTTC.

In its sample, this clone was seen a few times. The rearrangement links TRBV7-3 to TRBJ2-5; either TRBD1 or TRBD2 may fit D (5 bases each). The V end lost 1 base, the J end lost 4 bases, and 10 bases lay between the germline ends. This CDR3 is 14 amino acids long. Looked up from germline, CDR1 is SGHTA and CDR2 is FQGTGA. The CDR3 DNA reads as TGTGCCAGCAGCTTAAGTGGGGGAAGAGAGACCCAGTACTTC. This codes for CASSLSGGRETQYF.

The genes are TRBV15 and TRBJ2-7; 7 bases match TRBD1. CDR3 length: 16 amino acids. In germline, CDR1 is LNHNV, CDR2 YYDKDF (reference sequence). V lost 1 base to trimming and J lost 5 bases; unmatched junction nucleotides: 11. The CDR3: CATSRVLLTGVNEQYF. Here the CDR3 DNA reads TGTGCCACCAGCAGAGTTCTTCTTACAGGGGTCAACGAGCAGTACTTC.

About this clone: The identical CDR3 is also encoded by other nucleotide sequences in the sample. The chain is built from TRBV27 and TRBJ2-2, with 10 bases matching TRBD1. CDR1 and CDR2 from the germline V gene are MNHEY and SMNVEV (reference sequence). The CDR3 totals 15 residues. The V and J ends lost 5 bases and 5 bases, in that order; junction bases with no gene match: 5. The chain's CDR3 is CASSSWTGGTGELFF. The CDR3 DNA follows: TGTGCCAGCAGTAGCTGGACAGGGGGAACCGGGGAGCTGTTTTTT.